This TCR beta chain was captured in a study of blood T cell repertoires in COVID-19. The table came from immunoSEQ multiplex PCR; TCRdb's copy has only in-frame clones and leaves some out. The table includes a few hundred thousand clones, 70% to 90% detected once. The sample taken for sequencing was PBMCs or T cells enriched from blood (not recorded which). The sequence came from a woman between 35 and 50 years old with acute COVID-19.

This chain's CDR3 is CASSYRAGNLDTQYF. The CDR3 DNA follows: TGTGCCAGCAGTTACCGCGCGGGGAACTTAGATACGCAGTATTTT. The chain employs TRBV6-8 and TRBJ2-3; possible D gene TRBD2, 6 bases. The CDR3 totals 15 residues. Germline CDR1 MNHGY, CDR2 SAAAGT. V lost 2 bases, J lost 5 bases, and 14 bases lay in between.